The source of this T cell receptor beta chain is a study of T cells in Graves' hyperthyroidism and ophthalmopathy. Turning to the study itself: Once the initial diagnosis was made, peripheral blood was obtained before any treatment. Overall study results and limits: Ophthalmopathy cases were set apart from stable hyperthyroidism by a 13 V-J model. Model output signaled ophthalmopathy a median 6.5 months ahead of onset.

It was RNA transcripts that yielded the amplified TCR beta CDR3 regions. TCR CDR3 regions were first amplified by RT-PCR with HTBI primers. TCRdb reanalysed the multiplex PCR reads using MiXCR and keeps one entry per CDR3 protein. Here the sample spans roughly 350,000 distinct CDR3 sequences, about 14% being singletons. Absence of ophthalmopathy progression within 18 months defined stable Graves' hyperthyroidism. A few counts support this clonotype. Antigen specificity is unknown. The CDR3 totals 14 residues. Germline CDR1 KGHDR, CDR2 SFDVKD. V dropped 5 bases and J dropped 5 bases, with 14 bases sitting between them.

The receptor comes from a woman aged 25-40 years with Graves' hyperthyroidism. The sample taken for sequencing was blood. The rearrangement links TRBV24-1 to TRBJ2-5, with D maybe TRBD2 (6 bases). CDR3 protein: CATSVSGWGETQYF. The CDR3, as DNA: TGTGCCACCAGTGTCAGCGGGTGGGGGGAGACCCAGTACTTC.